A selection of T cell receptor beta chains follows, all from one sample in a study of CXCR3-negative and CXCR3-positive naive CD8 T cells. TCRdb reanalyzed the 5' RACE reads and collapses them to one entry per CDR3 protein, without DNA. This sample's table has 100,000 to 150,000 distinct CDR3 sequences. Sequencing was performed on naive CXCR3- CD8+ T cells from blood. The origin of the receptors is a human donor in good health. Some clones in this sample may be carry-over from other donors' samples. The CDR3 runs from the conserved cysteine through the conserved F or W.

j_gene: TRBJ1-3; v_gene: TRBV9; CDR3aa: CASSKGSATLSGNTIYF
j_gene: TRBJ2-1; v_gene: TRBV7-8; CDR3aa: CASSMRQRGNNEQFF
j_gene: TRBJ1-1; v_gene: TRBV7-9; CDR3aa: CASSREGQGFRGTEAFF
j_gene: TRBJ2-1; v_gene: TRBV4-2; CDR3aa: CASSLGLVSEQFF
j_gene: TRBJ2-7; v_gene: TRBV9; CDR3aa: CASSPALSGRAYEQYF
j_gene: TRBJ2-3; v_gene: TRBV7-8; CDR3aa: CASSYKIGLTSTDTQYF
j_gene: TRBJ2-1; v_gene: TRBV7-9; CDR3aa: CASSPLGSGEQFF
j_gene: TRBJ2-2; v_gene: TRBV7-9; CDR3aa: CASSLDYGTGELFF
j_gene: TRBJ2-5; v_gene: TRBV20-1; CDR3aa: CSARDGFGTSGRALQYF
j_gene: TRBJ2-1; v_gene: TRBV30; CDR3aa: CAWSPRDIYNEQFF
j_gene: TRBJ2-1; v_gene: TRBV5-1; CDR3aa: CASSLETGGRYEQFF
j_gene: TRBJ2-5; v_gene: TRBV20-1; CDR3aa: CSGEGLGETQYF
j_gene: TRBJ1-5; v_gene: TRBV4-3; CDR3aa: CASSQEGGTQPQHF
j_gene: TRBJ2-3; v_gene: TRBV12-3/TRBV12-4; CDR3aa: CASTPPPDHTDTQYF
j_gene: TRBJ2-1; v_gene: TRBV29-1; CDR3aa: CSVEVPSGADHGEQFF
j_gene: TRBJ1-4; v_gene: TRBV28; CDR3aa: CASSRRQGLEKLFF
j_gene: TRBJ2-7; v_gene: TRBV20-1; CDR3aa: CSARASGSDEQYF
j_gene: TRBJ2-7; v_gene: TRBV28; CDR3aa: CASRDVGYEQYF
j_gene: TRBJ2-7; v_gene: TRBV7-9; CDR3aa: CASSRQGLGYEQYF
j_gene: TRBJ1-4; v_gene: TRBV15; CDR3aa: CATSRRTVEDEKLFF
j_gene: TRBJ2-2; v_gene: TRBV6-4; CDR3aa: CASSESGTTGELFF
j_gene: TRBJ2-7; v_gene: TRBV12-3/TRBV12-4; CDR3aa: CASSLGGEYEQYF
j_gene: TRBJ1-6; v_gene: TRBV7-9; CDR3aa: CASSLIPQGSSPLHF
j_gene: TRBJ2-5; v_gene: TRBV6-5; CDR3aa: CASSFLSQGEETQYF
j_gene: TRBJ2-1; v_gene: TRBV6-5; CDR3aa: CASSYSAGRGGNEQFF
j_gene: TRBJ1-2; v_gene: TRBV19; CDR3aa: CASSPGQLYYGYTF
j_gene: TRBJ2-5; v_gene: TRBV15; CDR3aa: CATSEISAGPQETQYF
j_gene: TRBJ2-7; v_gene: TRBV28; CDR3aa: CASSSVRGVNSYEQYF
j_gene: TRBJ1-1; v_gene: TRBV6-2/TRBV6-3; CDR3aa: CASSRTPDTEAFF
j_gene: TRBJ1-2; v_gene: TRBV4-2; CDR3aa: CASSQEIRGAANYGYTF
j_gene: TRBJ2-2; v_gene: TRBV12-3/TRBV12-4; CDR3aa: CASSPKKGNTGELFF
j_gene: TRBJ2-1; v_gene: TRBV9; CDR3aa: CASSVAGLAGGYNEQFF
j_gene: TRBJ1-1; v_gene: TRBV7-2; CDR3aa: CASRPQGGTEAFF
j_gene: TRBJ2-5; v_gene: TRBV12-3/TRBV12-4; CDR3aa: CASSLWNRETQYF
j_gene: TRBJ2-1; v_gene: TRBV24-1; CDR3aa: CATSDLQRQFF
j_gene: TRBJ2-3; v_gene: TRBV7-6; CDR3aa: CASSLAAAGGITDTQYF
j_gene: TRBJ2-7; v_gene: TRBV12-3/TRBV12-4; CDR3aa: CASGKLAYEQYF
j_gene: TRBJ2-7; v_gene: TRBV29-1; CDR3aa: CSVEARDGSSYEQYF
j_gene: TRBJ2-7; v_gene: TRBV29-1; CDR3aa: CSVEEGQGNFDEQYF
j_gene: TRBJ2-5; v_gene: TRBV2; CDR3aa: CASSTIGGVFETQYF
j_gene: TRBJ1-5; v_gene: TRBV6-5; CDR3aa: CASSYGHGEPQHF
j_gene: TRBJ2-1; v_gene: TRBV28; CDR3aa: CASRPIAGAYNEQFF